This T cell receptor beta chain derives from a study of T cells in Graves' hyperthyroidism and ophthalmopathy. Study-wide points: Using 13 V-J features, a model discriminated ophthalmopathy from stable hyperthyroidism. Ophthalmopathy got predicted by the model a median 6.5 months before its onset.

Diagnoses rested on clinical symptoms, serum thyroxine and TRAb, thyroid ultrasound and orbital computed tomography. From RNA transcripts, TCR beta CDR3 regions were amplified. Carried out on the TCR CDR3, a first-round RT-PCR used the HTBI primer set. TCRdb re-derived calls from the multiplex PCR reads in MiXCR, one entry per CDR3 protein. This sample carries around 660,000 distinct CDR3 sequences, just under 45% of them seen once, and the ten largest clones take 7% to 7.5%. Note on this clonotype: Its antigen is as yet unknown.

Germline loops: CDR1 MNHEY, CDR2 SMNVEV (reference sequence). V lost 6 bases and J lost 9, with 12 bases in between. The CDR3 covers 13 residues. The genes are TRBV27 and TRBJ1-6; D not certain. Sequencing was done on a sample of peripheral blood or thyroid tissue (not recorded which). The receptor comes from an adult man with Graves' disease, either hyperthyroidism or ophthalmopathy (not recorded which). CDR3 region: CASRDLVSSPLHF. CDR3 coding DNA: TGTGCCAGCAGGGACTTAGTTTCTTCACCCCTCCACTTT.